This entry describes one T cell receptor (beta chain). Its antigen has not been determined. No much larger clonotype is one base removed from it; base qualities were not supplied. The entire amount of isolated RNA was reverse transcribed using the High Capacity cDNA Reverse Transcription Kit, so the sequenced TCRB transcripts were expressed ones. Deep immunoSEQ sequencing was performed on naive, central memory and regulatory T cell samples, with an average of approximately 4 million total reads per sample. Sorted cells were lysed in RLT buffer and RNA was extracted with DNase-treated RNeasy Micro or Mini kits, depending on cell number. Each cell subset was processed on its own to prevent cross-contamination, while patient and healthy donor samples were processed together. TCRB sequences were amplified from cDNA with the immunoSEQ multiplex PCR, producing 87-bp fragments spanning the CDR3 region. The amplicons were sequenced using the Illumina HiSeq platform. The authors' pipeline ran thus. Synthetic template baselines were used to correct PCR bias computationally, reads within Hamming distance 2 were collapsed, and singletons that could not be merged were discarded. Reads were aligned against IMGT to assign V, D and J genes, CDR3 length and insertions or deletions at six rearrangement sites. Within each subset, clonotype counts were normalized to sorted cell number, and only after that were true diversity and Gini coefficients computed with the tcR R package. The overlap coefficient, calculated on TCRB nucleotide sequences, was used to quantify repertoire sharing. TCRdb holds this immuneACCESS table with in-frame rearrangements only. Some clones are missing; in checked studies, unresolved V genes explain under half, and the rest has no known cause. That table is the source of V, J and clone size, and D and trimming were worked out from the DNA. In all, the sample holds under 200,000 clones, and 7.5% to 10% of those were seen once. The ten top clones hold less than 3% of the sample.

This specimen belongs to a study of beta chain features in type 1 diabetes (dated by TCRdb to 2016 to 2019). Context from the whole study: Mean age, gender distribution, total cell number and subset yield did not differ between patients and healthy donors. A total of roughly 100,000,000 sorted cells were examined across all samples, and the number of cells per subset was strongly correlated with RNA yield. The study compared TCRB repertoires of sorted circulating CD4+ T cell subsets between recently diagnosed type 1 diabetes patients and matched healthy donors. Regulatory and stem cell-like memory subsets were obtained from only 8 patients and roughly 8 healthy donors, while naive and central memory subsets were obtained from all 30 or so donors.

Broader findings and caveats from the paper: In all four CD4+ subsets, TCRB CDR3 length was moderately but significantly shorter in type 1 diabetes patients. Because cDNA was sequenced instead of genomic DNA, activated cells with high expression could be over-represented, although the groups did not differ in activation or CD3 levels. HLA sub-analyses involved small numbers of individuals, so any influence of HLA type on TCRB rearrangement remained unresolved. Patients with type 1 diabetes made fewer insertions and deleted more nucleotides at VDJ recombination sites, implying thymic rearrangement abnormalities. The naive, central memory and regulatory TCRB repertoires appeared to resemble one another more closely among patients than among healthy donors. PCR might favor shorter templates, but patient and control samples were amplified and corrected together, so any skew would affect both groups equally.

Each donor gave one peripheral blood draw, roughly 120 mL on average, collected into heparinised tubes. A BD FACSAria II was used to sort naive, central memory, regulatory and stem cell-like memory CD4+ T cells with a panel that included CD45RO, CCR7, CD25, CD127, CD95 and CD27. Every sorted population had a purity above 95%. Right away, PBMCs were isolated by Lymphoprep density gradient centrifugation and were stained directly, with no culture step. So that batch effects would be minimized, each experiment stained and sorted samples in pairs, pairing one healthy donor with one patient. The junction carries 10 bases between V and J, which are trimmed by 4 bases and 1 base respectively. Inclusive of the bounding cysteine and phenylalanine, the CDR3 is 14 residues long. Just the 42-base CDR3 DNA is kept, in frame starting at base 1. CDR1 and CDR2 are drawn from the germline V gene: SGHTA, FQGNSA.

The chain couples TRBV7-2 to TRBJ1-2; confidence is insufficient to name the D gene. The receptor comes from a woman aged 18-35 years in good health. Sequencing was done on a sample of central memory CD4+ T cells from blood. This receptor carries the CDR3 CASSSHQINYGYTF. At the DNA level, the sequence is TGTGCCAGCAGCTCACACCAGATTAACTATGGCTACACCTTC.